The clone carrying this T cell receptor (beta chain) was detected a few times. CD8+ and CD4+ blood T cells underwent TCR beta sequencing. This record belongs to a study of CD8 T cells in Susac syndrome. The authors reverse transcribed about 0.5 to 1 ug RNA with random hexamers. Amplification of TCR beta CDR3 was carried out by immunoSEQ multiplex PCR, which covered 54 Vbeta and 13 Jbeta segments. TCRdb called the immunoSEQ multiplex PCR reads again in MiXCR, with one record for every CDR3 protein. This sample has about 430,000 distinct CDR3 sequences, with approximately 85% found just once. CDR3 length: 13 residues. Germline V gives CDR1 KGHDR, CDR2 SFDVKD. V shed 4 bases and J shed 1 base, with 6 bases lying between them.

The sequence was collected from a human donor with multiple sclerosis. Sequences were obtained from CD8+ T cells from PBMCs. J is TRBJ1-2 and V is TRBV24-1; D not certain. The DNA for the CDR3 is TGTGCCACCAGTGAGGGGATTAACTATGGCTACACCTTC. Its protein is CATSEGINYGYTF.